This T cell receptor beta chain was found in a study of blood T cell repertoires in COVID-19. The study recruited people aged roughly 18 to 95 years across approximately 24 US areas. Authors' processing steps: Reference gene primer amplification gave estimated nucleated cell counts. Profiling relied on immunoSEQ multiplex PCR, and the TCRdb table lists in-frame clones only, not all of them. V and J calls and clone size are as listed in that table; D and trimming were resolved from the DNA. The table has 310,000 or so clones, about 91% seen once; the top ten hold around a tenth. Germline trimming cut 6 bases from V and 7 bases from J; bases unmatched to any gene: 8. Looked up from germline, CDR1 is SQVTM and CDR2 is ANQGSEA. CDR3 length: 13 residues.

The clonotype originates from a woman in her forties who had recovered from COVID-19. V usage is TRBV29-1 and J usage is TRBJ1-1; 10 nucleotides match TRBD1. Source material: PBMCs or T cells enriched from blood (not recorded which). In nucleotides, the CDR3 is TGCAGCGTAGCGGGACAGGGGAGCGGTGAAGCTTTCTTT. Translating it yields CSVAGQGSGEAFF.